Shown below are 30 T cell receptor beta chains from a single sample sequenced in a study of cytomegalovirus exposure and HLA in healthy donors. PCR employed 60 Vbeta and 13 Jbeta primers. Generated by immunoSEQ multiplex PCR, the TCRdb table keeps only in-frame clones and is missing some. The sample lists some 160,000 clones; almost 85% were seen once. The material sequenced was PBMCs. The receptors originated from a woman between 45 and 60 years old in good health and CMV-seronegative.

The chain recombines TRBV29-1 with TRBJ1-5; TRBD1 is a possible D gene (5 bases). V lost 4 bases and J lost 7, with 14 bases in between. This CDR3 region has 13 residues. Germline CDR1 reads SQVTM; CDR2 reads ANQGSEA. In DNA, the CDR3 is TGCAGCGTTGGGGGGGGGAGGGAACAGCCCCAGCATTTT. It encodes CSVGGGREQPQHF. Full variable domain (outside the CDR3, taken from reference TRBV29-1 and TRBJ1-5): SAVISQKPSRDICQRGTSLTIQCQVDSQVTMMFWYRQQPGQSLTLIATANQGSEATYESGFVIDKFPISRPNLTFSTLTVSNMSPEDSSIYLCSVGGGREQPQHFGDGTRLSIL.

This clone showed up just once. This chain uses TRBV27 with TRBJ2-6; TRBD1 matches 10 bases. The V gene end was trimmed by 4 bases and the J gene end by 2 bases; junction bases not matched to a gene: 5. Germline V gives CDR1 MNHEY, CDR2 SMNVEV (reference sequence). CDR3 length equals 17 residues. For the CDR3, the DNA is TGTGCCAGCAGTTCCCAGGACAGGGGGACTGGGGCCAACGTCCTGACTTTC. This translates into CASSSQDRGTGANVLTF.

The chain is built from TRBV5-1 and TRBJ2-2; a possible D gene is TRBD1 (5 bases). V gave up 2 bases and J gave up 3 bases, with 11 bases separating them. Germline V CDR1 and CDR2: SGHRS, YFSETQ. The CDR3 covers 15 residues. The CDR3 loop reads CASSFRVGDTGELFF. CDR3 DNA: TGCGCCAGCAGCTTCAGGGTTGGGGACACCGGGGAGCTGTTTTTT.

This clone was observed once. V usage is TRBV29-1 and J usage is TRBJ1-2; 7 nucleotides match TRBD1. The CDR3 is 14 amino acids. CDR1 is SQVTM and CDR2 is ANQGSEA in the germline V gene. V lost 5 bases and J lost 2; bases outside the gene matches: 8. The CDR3, as DNA: TGCAGCGTTTGGCGGACAGGCGTGAACTATGGCTACACCTTC. Amino acids: CSVWRTGVNYGYTF.

The chain employs TRBV5-4 and TRBJ2-7; 9 nucleotides line up with TRBD1. The CDR3 length is 15 residues. Germline-derived CDR1 and CDR2 are SGHNT and YYREEE (reference sequence). After removal of 4 bases from V and 2 bases from J, the junction contained 7 bases not matched to a gene. CDR3 residues: CASSPRDRAPYEQYF. CDR3 coding DNA: TGTGCCAGCAGCCCAAGGGACAGGGCCCCCTACGAGCAGTACTTC.

The chain has TRBV5-1 and TRBJ2-7, with D perhaps matching TRBD2 (6 bases). The CDR3 is 15 residues long. V lost 0 bases and J 3 bases, leaving 13 bases between the germline ends. Per germline, CDR1 SGHRS and CDR2 YFSETQ. This CDR3 reads CASSLGWGENYEQYF. CDR3 sequence (DNA): TGCGCCAGCAGCTTGGGCTGGGGGGAGAACTACGAGCAGTACTTC.

The V call is TRBV4-2, the J call TRBJ2-7; 8 nucleotides align to TRBD2. This CDR3 has 15 residues. Germline-derived CDR1 and CDR2 are LGHNA and YNFKEQ. After removal of 2 bases from V and 5 bases from J, the junction contained 8 bases not matched to a gene. The chain's CDR3 is CASSQREGGVDEQYF. The CDR3 DNA sequence: TGTGCCAGCAGCCAACGGGAGGGGGGGGTCGACGAGCAGTACTTC.

The CDR3, as DNA: TGTGCCAGTAGTAATGTTGGGGGGACTACCTACGAGCAGTACTTC. Translated: CASSNVGGTTYEQYF. The chain carries TRBV19 and TRBJ2-7; 7 bases are a match to TRBD2. The length of the CDR3 is 15 residues. In germline, CDR1 is LNHDA, CDR2 SQIVND (reference sequence). Trimming removed 4 bases from V and 2 bases from J; junction bases left unmatched: 8.

V usage is TRBV7-8 and J usage is TRBJ1-1; D remains unclear. The CDR3 consists of 18 residues. CDR1 SGHVS and CDR2 FQNEAQ come from the germline V gene. The V gene lost 1 base and the J gene lost 4 bases, with 22 bases spanning the gap. CDR3 loop: CASSLVRGGPGVSTEAFF. The CDR3 coding sequence is TGTGCCAGCAGCTTAGTTCGAGGAGGGCCCGGGGTTAGCACTGAAGCTTTCTTT.

Comments on this clone: Other DNA sequences from this sample encode an identical CDR3 as well. J is TRBJ2-7 and V is TRBV28, with D uncertain. Germline-derived CDR1 and CDR2 are MDHEN and SYDVKM. The CDR3 has 11 amino acids. Trimming cost V 6 bases and J 7 bases, with 10 bases left between them. CDR3 sequence (DNA): TGTGCCAGCAGCAGTCCGCGGGAGCAGTACTTC. Translating it yields CASSSPREQYF.

The CDR3 reads CASMAGSDEKLFF. The DNA of the CDR3 is TGTGCCAGTATGGCGGGGTCGGATGAAAAACTGTTTTTT. This chain links TRBV28 with TRBJ1-4, with D uncertain. The CDR3 extends over 13 amino acids. Deletions cut 9 bases from V and 6 bases from J, with 14 bases between. CDR1 is MDHEN, CDR2 SYDVKM, per germline.

This chain uses TRBV2 with TRBJ2-3, with 13 positions matching TRBD2. CDR1 is SNHLY and CDR2 is FYNNEI in the germline V gene. Trimming cost V 0 bases and J 13 bases; bases outside gene matches: 1. This CDR3 contains 13 residues. The CDR3: CASSEALAGGEYF. Written as DNA, the CDR3 is TGTGCCAGCAGTGAAGCACTAGCGGGGGGGGAGTATTTT.

V usage is TRBV30 and J usage is TRBJ1-6; D gene ambiguous. This CDR3 contains 15 residues. In germline, CDR1 is GTSNPN, CDR2 SVGIG (reference sequence). V gave up 4 bases and J gave up 0 bases, with 10 bases separating them. For the CDR3, the DNA is TGTGCCTGGATAAGCAAGAGCTCCTATAATTCACCCCTCCACTTT. Protein product: CAWISKSSYNSPLHF.

This chain joins TRBV9 and TRBJ2-2; 8 positions agree with TRBD1. Germline V gene sequence: CDR1 SGDLS, CDR2 YYNGEE. V lost 4 bases and J lost 1; bases outside the gene matches: 12. The CDR3 loop spans 18 amino acids. The CDR3 DNA follows: TGTGCCAGCAGCTCCCGGACAGGGTCGGTAAGGAACACCGGGGAGCTGTTTTTT. Residues: CASSSRTGSVRNTGELFF.

The CDR3 loop is CASSPNRGLGANVLTF. CDR3 nucleotides: TGTGCCAGCTCACCAAACAGGGGGCTTGGGGCCAACGTCCTGACTTTC. The chain has TRBV18 and TRBJ2-6; 9 nucleotides line up with TRBD1. Looked up from germline, CDR1 is KGHSH and CDR2 is LQKENI. The CDR3 is made up of 16 amino acids. After removal of 2 bases from V and 3 bases from J, the junction contained 2 bases not matched to a gene.

The chain is built from TRBV28 and TRBJ2-5; 7 bases match TRBD2. CDR1 and CDR2 from the germline V gene are MDHEN and SYDVKM. The CDR3 totals 13 residues. V dropped 4 bases and J dropped 4; count of bases not matched to a gene: 3. Here the CDR3 DNA reads TGTGCCAGCAGTTACGGCGGGGGAGAGACCCAGTACTTC. Translating it yields CASSYGGGETQYF.

A word on this clone: The CDR3 carries no conserved terminal phenylalanine or tryptophan, so it likely arises from a read error. J is TRBJ2-2 and V is TRBV4-2, with TRBD2 matching over 8 bases. The V gene's germline CDR1 is LGHNA and CDR2 YNFKEQ. The CDR3 length is 15 residues. J was trimmed by 5 bases and V by 0 bases; bases with no gene match: 2. CDR3 sequence reads: CASSQEAGGTGELFL. The CDR3 DNA reads TGTGCCAGCAGCCAAGAGGCGGGGGGTACCGGGGAGCTGTTTCTT.

V gene TRBV5-4 combines with J gene TRBJ1-2; D remains ambiguous. Germline values: CDR1 SGHNT, CDR2 YYREEE (reference sequence). The CDR3 sequence is 13 residues long. The V end lost 7 bases, the J end lost 8 bases, and 18 bases lay between the germline ends. The CDR3: CASGEAGYKGYTF. In DNA form, the CDR3 reads TGTGCCAGCGGAGAGGCTGGGTATAAGGGCTACACCTTC.

The chain combines TRBV6-5 with TRBJ1-2; a weak D match, TRBD1 (5 bases). V was shortened by 4 bases and J by 6 bases, with 9 bases between the two germline ends. Germline V gene sequence: CDR1 MNHEY, CDR2 SVGAGI. The length of the CDR3 is 12 residues. In nucleotides, the CDR3 is TGTGCCAGCAGTTCAGGGTACCATGGCTACACCTTC. Residues: CASSSGYHGYTF.

The V and J genes are TRBV27 and TRBJ2-1; 8 nucleotides line up with TRBD2. Trimming at V came to 3 bases and at J to 6 bases, leaving 13 bases not matched to a gene. Germline loops: CDR1 MNHEY, CDR2 SMNVEV (reference sequence). The CDR3 contains 17 residues. The CDR3 sequence is CASSLRTGLAGANEQFF. CDR3 DNA sequence: TGTGCCAGCAGTTTGAGGACGGGGCTAGCGGGTGCCAATGAGCAGTTCTTC.

The chain is built from TRBV14 and TRBJ1-2, with TRBD1 matching 9 bases. Trimming at V came to 2 bases and at J to 2 bases, leaving 3 bases not matched to a gene. The germline V gene encodes CDR1 SGHDN and CDR2 FVKESK. The CDR3 has 15 residues. The CDR3 region has the DNA TGTGCCAGCAGCCAAAGACAGGGGGAGAACTATGGCTACACCTTC. This codes for CASSQRQGENYGYTF. Filled out from reference TRBV14 and TRBJ1-2, the complete variable domain reads EAGVTQFPSHSVIEKGQTVTLRCDPISGHDNLYWYRRVMGKEIKFLLHFVKESKQDESGMPNNRFLAERTGGTYSTLKVQPAELEDSGVYFCASSQRQGENYGYTFGSGTRLTVV.

This chain uses TRBV28 with TRBJ1-1, with D perhaps TRBD1 (5 bases). The CDR3 extends over 15 amino acids. CDR1 MDHEN and CDR2 SYDVKM come from the germline V gene. V lost 6 bases and J 0 bases, leaving 14 bases between the germline ends. The CDR3 nucleotides read TGTGCCAGCAGGATAGGGGCCGGTATGAACACTGAAGCTTTCTTT. It codes for CASRIGAGMNTEAFF.

This clone was seen a handful of times. The chain is built from TRBV4-3 and TRBJ2-7; TRBD2 aligns across 7 bases. J gave up 6 bases and V 3 bases, and 17 bases lay outside the gene matches. The CDR3 loop spans 17 amino acids. Germline assignment: CDR1 LGHNA and CDR2 YSLEER. CDR3: CASSHLVWGEGTGEQYF. Here the CDR3 DNA reads TGCGCCAGCAGCCATCTTGTGTGGGGGGAGGGTACGGGCGAGCAGTACTTC.

The chain combines TRBV9 with TRBJ1-5, with D tentatively TRBD1 (6 bases). The CDR3 contains 13 residues. Trimming removed 6 bases at V and 1 base at J, with 8 bases between. The germline V gene has CDR1 SGDLS and CDR2 YYNGEE. CDR3 bases: TGTGCCAGCACCAGGGGAAGCAATCAGCCCCAGCATTTT. It is translated as CASTRGSNQPQHF.

This clone was seen a handful of times. J is TRBJ2-5 and V is TRBV5-4; 7 bases line up with TRBD2. The end of the DNA is better explained by TRBJ2-7, so the J call may be wrong. Per the germline V gene, CDR1 is SGHNT and CDR2 is YYREEE (reference sequence). This CDR3 has 15 residues. The DNA for the CDR3 is TGTGCCAGCAGCTTGCGAAGCGGGGCGACCTACGAGCAGTACTTC. Protein: CASSLRSGATYEQYF.

This clone was picked up a small number of times. The J gene is TRBJ2-5, the V gene TRBV5-4; 16 bases line up with TRBD2. Trimming at V came to 0 bases and at J to 5 bases, leaving 7 bases not matched to a gene. The germline CDR1 and CDR2 sequences are SGHNT and YYREEE (reference sequence). This CDR3 comprises 18 residues. The CDR3 sequence is CASSLEVGLAGGEETQYF. The CDR3 region has the DNA TGTGCCAGCAGCTTGGAGGTGGGACTAGCGGGGGGGGAGGAGACCCAGTACTTC.

The rearrangement uses TRBV5-6 and TRBJ2-5; D unclear. The CDR3 spans 12 residues. The germline CDR1 and CDR2 sequences are SGHDT and YYEEEE. Trimming stripped 2 bases from V and 5 bases from J, with 7 bases between. Here the CDR3 DNA reads TGTGCCAGCAGCTTCTTTCTTGAGACCCAGTACTTC. Translated: CASSFFLETQYF.

The CDR3 spells CASSLEGRGPEAFF. The CDR3 nucleotides read TGCGCCAGCAGCTTGGAGGGCAGGGGGCCTGAAGCTTTCTTT. The genes are TRBV5-1 and TRBJ1-1, with 8 bases aligning to TRBD1. The CDR3 runs to 14 residues. Germline V gene lookup returns CDR1 SGHRS and CDR2 YFSETQ. With V trimmed by 0 bases and J by 6 bases, 4 bases remained unmatched.

V and J are TRBV6-1 and TRBJ1-1; 8 nucleotides align to TRBD1. V was pared by 10 bases and J by 2 bases, with 6 bases of the junction left unmatched. CDR1 and CDR2 (germline): MNHNS, SASEGT. The CDR3 consists of 13 residues. CDR3 in DNA: TGTGCCAACAGCAGGGGGCAAAACACTGAAGCTTTCTTT. This codes for CANSRGQNTEAFF.

This chain connects TRBV5-4 to TRBJ2-6, with 10 bases identical to TRBD1. CDR3 length equals 17 residues. The V segment lost 5 bases and the J segment 0 bases; nucleotides outside the gene matches: 5. CDR1 and CDR2 (germline): SGHNT, YYREEE (reference sequence). The CDR3 loop reads CASRTGQGTSGANVLTF. The CDR3 DNA sequence: TGTGCCAGCAGGACGGGACAGGGGACCTCTGGGGCCAACGTCCTGACTTTC.